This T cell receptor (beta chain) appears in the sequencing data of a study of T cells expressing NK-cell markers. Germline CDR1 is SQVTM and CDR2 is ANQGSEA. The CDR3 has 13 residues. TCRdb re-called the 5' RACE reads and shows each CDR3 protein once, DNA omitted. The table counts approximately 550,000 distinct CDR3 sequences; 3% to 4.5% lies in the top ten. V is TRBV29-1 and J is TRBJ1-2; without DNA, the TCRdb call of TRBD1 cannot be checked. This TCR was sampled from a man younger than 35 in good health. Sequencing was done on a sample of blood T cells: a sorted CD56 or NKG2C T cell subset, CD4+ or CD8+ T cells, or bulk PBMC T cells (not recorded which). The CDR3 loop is CSVGRGLNYGYTF.